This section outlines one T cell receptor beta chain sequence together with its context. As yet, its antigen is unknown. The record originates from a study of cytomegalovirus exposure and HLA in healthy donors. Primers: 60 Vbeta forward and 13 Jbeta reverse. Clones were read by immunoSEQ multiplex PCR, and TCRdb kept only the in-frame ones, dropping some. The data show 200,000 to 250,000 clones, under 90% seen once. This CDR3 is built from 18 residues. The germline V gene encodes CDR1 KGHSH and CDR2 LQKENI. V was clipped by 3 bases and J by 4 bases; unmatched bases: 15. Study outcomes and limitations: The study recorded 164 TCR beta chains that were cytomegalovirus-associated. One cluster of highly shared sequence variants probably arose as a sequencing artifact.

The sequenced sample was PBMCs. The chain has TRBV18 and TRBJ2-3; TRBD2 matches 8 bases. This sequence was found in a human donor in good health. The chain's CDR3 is CASSPRFTSGGRPDTQYF. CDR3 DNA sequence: TGTGCCAGCTCACCCCGATTCACTAGCGGAGGGAGGCCAGATACGCAGTATTTT.